This entry is about one T cell receptor beta chain. The sequence runs out 3 residues before the end of the CDR3; the remainder is reconstructed from the germline J gene. This sample stems from a study of T cells in women clearing cervical HPV infection. For the study at large: Control women cleared a single incident HPV16 infection within 12 months. HLA type stays a possible confounder, typing being limited.

Trimming at V came to 1 base and at J to 8 bases, leaving 8 bases not matched to a gene. The CDR3 has 14 amino acids. CDR1 is DFQATT, CDR2 SNEGSKA, per germline (reference sequence). The method was immunoSEQ multiplex PCR; TCRdb's version includes in-frame clones alone and lacks a portion of them. Its clone listing holds 27,000 or so clones. Sequenced material: blood buffy coat. The chain uses TRBV20-1 and TRBJ2-1, with 7 positions matching TRBD2. The sequence was collected from a woman aged 18-70 years with a cervical HPV16 infection that either progressed to CIN3+ or cleared (not recorded which). The part of the CDR3 DNA that was read is TGCAGTGCTAGAGGACTAGCCCCTTCGGATGAG. As protein: CSARGLAPSDE. The whole CDR3 is CSARGLAPSDEQFF.